The 13 T cell receptor beta chains reported below all come from one sample, sequenced in a study of neurological immune-mediated disorders. MiXCR was run by TCRdb on the 5' RACE reads, yielding one entry per CDR3 protein. The sample lists tens of thousands of distinct CDR3 sequences, 9.5% to 12% occurring once. The material sequenced was PBMCs. Source of these receptors: a man aged 55 to 70 in good health.

This clonotype was counted many times. This chain joins TRBV20-1 and TRBJ1-1; TRBD1 matches 8 bases. Unmatched junction bases numbered 8, after V lost 0 bases and J lost 5 bases. The CDR3 length is 15 residues. Germline assignment: CDR1 DFQATT and CDR2 SNEGSKA (reference sequence). The CDR3 DNA sequence: TGCAGTGCTAGAGATCGTAACAGGGGGAGGACTGAAGCTTTCTTT. This encodes CSARDRNRGRTEAFF.

This clonotype was counted many times. V and J are TRBV18 and TRBJ1-2, with D hard to call. Trimming removed 3 bases at V and 0 bases at J, with 11 bases between. Germline V CDR1 and CDR2: KGHSH, LQKENI. This CDR3 has 15 residues. The DNA for the CDR3 is TGTGCCAGCTCACCGACCGCCGTCACTAACTATGGCTACACCTTC. Residues: CASSPTAVTNYGYTF.

The chain is built from TRBV7-2 and TRBJ1-2; 8 bases match TRBD1. This CDR3 region has 17 residues. V shed 4 bases and J 4 bases; nucleotides not matched to a gene: 14. Germline assignment: CDR1 SGHTA and CDR2 FQGNSA. CDR3 nucleotide sequence: TGTGCCAGCAGCTCCACCCCACCGGGACAGGCCATCTATGGCTACACCTTC. This encodes CASSSTPPGQAIYGYTF.

This clonotype was detected ten times or more. The chain carries TRBV6-2 or TRBV6-3 and TRBJ1-1; D is unresolved. Trimming took off 6 bases at V and 10 bases at J, with 12 bases between the two ends. This CDR3 contains 11 residues. Looked up from germline, CDR1 is MNHEY and CDR2 is SVGEGT. CDR3 coding DNA: TGTGCCAGCAGCCAATCAGGCCGAGCTTTCTTT. Translation gives CASSQSGRAFF.

The V gene is TRBV19, the J gene TRBJ2-3, with D uncertain. CDR3 length: 14 amino acids. The germline V and J ends were trimmed by 7 bases and 1 base, with 12 bases remaining between them. Germline V gives CDR1 LNHDA, CDR2 SQIVND (reference sequence). CDR3 sequence: CASNPFLGTDTQYF. As DNA, the CDR3 is TGTGCCAGTAATCCATTTCTGGGCACAGATACGCAGTATTTT.

This clonotype was seen repeatedly, ten times or more. CDR3: CATDPSGTSNQPQHF. CDR3 sequence (DNA): TGTGCCACCGATCCCTCCGGGACAAGCAATCAGCCCCAGCATTTT. This rearrangement joins TRBV10-3 to TRBJ1-5; D might be TRBD1 (6 bases). This CDR3 has 15 amino acids. CDR1 is ENHRY and CDR2 is SYGVKD in the germline V gene. Trimming removed 10 bases from V and 1 base from J, with 17 bases in between.

This clonotype was picked up many times. This chain links TRBV6-5 with TRBJ2-3; D may be TRBD1 (5 bases). This CDR3 region has 12 residues. The ends were cut back, 6 bases at V and 4 bases at J, with 8 bases in the middle. Germline V lookup: CDR1 MNHEY, CDR2 SVGAGI. In DNA, the CDR3 is TGTGCCAGCAGAGGGGATCCAGATACGCAGTATTTT. Its protein is CASRGDPDTQYF.

This clonotype showed up many times. This chain uses TRBV5-1 with TRBJ2-5; D could derive from TRBD1 or TRBD2 (5 bases each). The V gene's germline CDR1 is SGHRS and CDR2 YFSETQ. The CDR3 is 15 amino acids. Trimming cost V 4 bases and J 2 bases, with 15 bases left between them. CDR3 DNA sequence: TGCGCCAGCAGCCGAACCGGGGCCAATCAAGAGACCCAGTACTTC. Translated: CASSRTGANQETQYF.

This clonotype was seen ten or more times. The chain is built from TRBV20-1 and TRBJ2-1; 13 nucleotides match TRBD2. After removal of 1 base from V and 10 bases from J, the junction contained 10 bases not matched to a gene. Germline lookup yields CDR1 DFQATT and CDR2 SNEGSKA (reference sequence). The CDR3 is 16 residues long. The CDR3 sequence: CSARVRLAGGPGEQFF. In DNA, the CDR3 is TGCAGTGCTAGAGTGAGACTAGCGGGGGGCCCAGGGGAGCAGTTCTTC.

The rearrangement uses TRBV6-2 or TRBV6-3 and TRBJ1-1, with D maybe TRBD1 (6 bases). The CDR3 covers 15 residues. Per the germline V gene, CDR1 is MNHEY and CDR2 is SVGEGT. V was cut by 5 bases and J by 0 bases, with 13 bases left in between. CDR3 in amino acids: CASSQSDSLNTEAFF. The CDR3 DNA sequence: TGTGCCAGCAGTCAATCGGACAGCTTGAACACTGAAGCTTTCTTT.

This clonotype was seen ten or more times. J is TRBJ2-1 and V is TRBV7-9; D may match TRBD1 or TRBD2 (5 bases each). The ends were cut back, 10 bases at V and 6 bases at J, with 16 bases in the middle. The CDR3 length is 13 residues. Germline V gene data show CDR1 as SEHNR and CDR2 as FQNEAQ (reference sequence). CDR3 DNA sequence: TGTGCCACCCGGGGACCCTATTCCAATGAGCAGTTCTTC. The encoded protein is CATRGPYSNEQFF.

This clonotype was counted at least ten times. The genes are TRBV20-1 and TRBJ1-2; TRBD1 aligns across 9 bases. The V gene end was trimmed by 3 bases and the J gene end by 6 bases; junction bases not matched to a gene: 5. Germline values: CDR1 DFQATT, CDR2 SNEGSKA (reference sequence). The CDR3 covers 13 residues. This chain's CDR3 is CSASRTGENGYTF. As DNA, the CDR3 is TGCAGTGCTAGTCGGACAGGGGAGAATGGCTACACCTTC.

This clonotype was seen many times. This sequence joins TRBV7-2 and TRBJ1-1; tentatively, D is TRBD1 (6 bases). Germline V CDR1 and CDR2: SGHTA, FQGNSA. There are 13 residues in the CDR3. Deletions cut 0 bases from V and 6 bases from J, with 8 bases between. The CDR3, as DNA: TGTGCCAGCAGCTTAGCAAGGGGGTCTGAAGCTTTCTTT. Translating gives CASSLARGSEAFF. Drawing the rest from reference TRBV7-2 and TRBJ1-1, the complete variable domain is GAGVSQSPSNKVTEKGKDVELRCDPISGHTALYWYRQSLGQGLEFLIYFQGNSAPDKSGLPSDRFSAERTGGSVSTLTIQRTQQEDSAVYLCASSLARGSEAFFGQGTRLTVV.